This TCR beta chain was recovered during a study of T-cell reconstitution after alpha-beta-depleted transplantation in children. Many counts were recorded for this clonotype. V lost 1 base and J 14 bases, leaving 14 bases between the germline ends. This CDR3 has 11 residues. The germline gives CDR1 DFQATT, CDR2 SNEGSKA (reference sequence). A library of TCRbeta sequences, prepared with unique molecular identifiers, was generated. One entry per CDR3 protein, called by TCRdb with MiXCR from the PCR reads. The data hold about 220,000 distinct CDR3 sequences, with over 15% observed a single time. The origin of this receptor is a male patient between 2 and 15 years old who had a stem cell transplant for acute lymphoblastic leukemia, so the T cells may come from the graft donor. The genes are TRBV20-1 and TRBJ1-2; D may be TRBD1 (5 bases). The source material was PBMCs, mostly from graft donor cells, sampled 360 days after TCRalphabeta/CD19-depleted stem cell transplant. CDR3 bases: TGCAGTGCTAGAGTGGGGCAGTTTGGGACCTTC. It encodes CSARVGQFGTF.